This T cell receptor beta chain derives from a study of post-analysis software for immune sequencing data. Prepared TCR beta cDNA libraries contained unique molecular identifiers. TCRdb passed the PCR reads through MiXCR, listing each CDR3 protein once. The table has fewer than 550,000 distinct CDR3 sequences, about a third seen once. Germline V CDR1 and CDR2: DFQATT, SNEGSKA (reference sequence). The ends lost 3 bases at V and 5 bases at J; junction bases unmatched: 11. The CDR3 is 16 amino acids. To note about this clonotype: The target antigen is unknown.

Findings of the study overall: In patients, TRBV5-6, TRBV5-1 and TRBV20-1 belonged to five TRBV segments found more frequently than in controls.

V gene TRBV20-1 combines with J gene TRBJ2-7; 12 bases are shared with TRBD2. The clonotype comes from a girl aged 2 to 17 with multiple sclerosis. Sequencing input: blood. CDR3 protein: CSARLRTSGDRDEQYF. CDR3 bases: TGCAGTGCTAGGTTGAGGACTAGCGGGGACAGGGACGAGCAGTACTTC.